These 32 T cell receptor beta chains share one sample of origin, sequenced in a study of T cell responses to AZD1222 COVID-19 vaccine. The data were produced by immunoSEQ multiplex PCR, yet TCRdb's version contains in-frame clones alone and is incomplete. Of 100,000 or so clones in the sample, approximately 84% were seen once. Sequences were derived from peripheral blood, sampled on day 0 of AZD1222 vaccination. These receptors all stem from an adult in good health.

The table lists this clone with a count of one. The rearrangement links TRBV24-1 to TRBJ2-1; 7 positions agree with TRBD1. Germline-derived CDR1 and CDR2 are KGHDR and SFDVKD. Trimming at V came to 4 bases and at J to 6 bases, leaving 11 bases not matched to a gene. This CDR3 region has 16 residues. CDR3 region: CATSERGRGSSNEQFF. The CDR3 DNA reads TGTGCCACCAGTGAGAGGGGGCGAGGGTCTTCCAATGAGCAGTTCTTC.

The chain employs TRBV19 and TRBJ1-5; D remains unclear. V gave up 8 bases and J gave up 0 bases, with 17 bases separating them. The V gene's germline CDR1 is LNHDA and CDR2 SQIVND (reference sequence). The CDR3 has 16 residues. CDR3 DNA sequence: TGTGCCAGTGCCGACCGGACGTACCATAGCAATCAGCCCCAGCATTTT. Amino acids: CASADRTYHSNQPQHF.

This clone occurred once. The chain has TRBV27 and TRBJ1-4; no firm D call. The CDR3 loop spans 14 amino acids. CDR1 and CDR2 (germline): MNHEY, SMNVEV (reference sequence). The ends were cut back, 5 bases at V and 8 bases at J, with 15 bases in the middle. CDR3 protein: CASSTWTAREKLFF. The CDR3 region has the DNA TGTGCCAGCAGTACCTGGACCGCGAGGGAAAAACTGTTTTTT.

The chain employs TRBV7-9 and TRBJ2-3; D is perhaps TRBD1 (6 bases). The CDR3 length is 14 residues. Germline CDR1 is SEHNR and CDR2 is FQNEAQ (reference sequence). Trimming took off 3 bases at V and 5 bases at J, with 12 bases between the two ends. Written as DNA, the CDR3 is TGTGCCAGCAGCTTTACAGGGACCGGAGATACGCAGTATTTT. This gives the protein CASSFTGTGDTQYF. Full variable domain (rest looked up from reference TRBV7-9 and TRBJ2-3): DTGVSQNPRHKITKRGQNVTFRCDPISEHNRLYWYRQTLGQGPEFLTYFQNEAQLEKSRLLSDRFSAERPKGSFSTLEIQRTEQGDSAMYLCASSFTGTGDTQYFGPGTRLTVL.

The V gene is TRBV19, the J gene TRBJ1-5; the D gene is possibly TRBD1 (5 bases). Trimming left V 4 bases short and J 7 bases short, with 17 bases between. The CDR3 extends over 15 amino acids. Per germline, CDR1 LNHDA and CDR2 SQIVND (reference sequence). Here the CDR3 reads CASSTGTSARQPQHF. The CDR3 nucleotides are TGTGCCAGTAGTACCGGGACTTCGGCGAGGCAGCCCCAGCATTTT. Filled out from reference TRBV19 and TRBJ1-5, the complete variable domain reads DGGITQSPKYLFRKEGQNVTLSCEQNLNHDAMYWYRQDPGQGLRLIYYSQIVNDFQKGDIAEGYSVSREKKESFPLTVTSAQKNPTAFYLCASSTGTSARQPQHFGDGTRLSIL.

The chain couples TRBV5-4 to TRBJ1-6; no reliable D call. Germline assignment: CDR1 SGHNT and CDR2 YYREEE (reference sequence). Trimming cost V 0 bases and J 14 bases, with 9 bases left between them. This CDR3 is built from 12 residues. DNA for the CDR3: TGTGCCAGCAGCTTGGAATCGGTGGCCCTCCACTTT. Protein product: CASSLESVALHF.

V gene TRBV6-5 combines with J gene TRBJ2-1; a weak D match, TRBD2 (7 bases). The CDR3 is made up of 15 amino acids. Trimming shortened V by 0 bases and J by 5 bases, and 11 bases separated the two germline ends. Germline lookup yields CDR1 MNHEY and CDR2 SVGAGI. The CDR3 coding sequence is TGTGCCAGCAGTTACTCACAGGGAGGGGACAATGAGCAGTTCTTC. Amino acids: CASSYSQGGDNEQFF.

This chain uses TRBV7-9 with TRBJ2-7, with 11 bases lining up with TRBD2. The V segment lost 5 bases and the J segment 6 bases; nucleotides outside the gene matches: 12. Germline assignment: CDR1 SEHNR and CDR2 FQNEAQ (reference sequence). The CDR3 consists of 16 residues. This CDR3 is CASSPLGGTSGSEQYF. The CDR3 DNA follows: TGTGCCAGCAGCCCCCTGGGCGGGACTAGCGGTTCCGAGCAGTACTTC.

The chain is built from TRBV19 and TRBJ1-5; D might be TRBD1 (5 bases). The CDR3 has 14 residues. Germline V lookup: CDR1 LNHDA, CDR2 SQIVND (reference sequence). The germline V and J ends were trimmed by 1 base and 6 bases, with 10 bases remaining between them. CDR3 DNA: TGTGCCAGTAGTATAGTAGGGGCTTTTCAGCCCCAGCATTTT. This translates into CASSIVGAFQPQHF.

The chain carries TRBV11-3 and TRBJ2-5, with D possibly being TRBD1 or TRBD2 (5 bases each). The CDR3 consists of 14 residues. From germline, CDR1 is SGHNT and CDR2 YENEEA. The V end lost 5 bases, the J end lost 2 bases, and 12 bases lay between the germline ends. The DNA of the CDR3 is TGTGCCAGCAGCCCTGAGTGGGGGCAAGAGACCCAGTACTTC. The encoded protein is CASSPEWGQETQYF.

At least ten counts were recorded for this clone. In DNA form, the CDR3 reads TGTGCCAAAAAAGACAGGGGATACACTGAAGCTTTCTTT. This sequence encodes CAKKDRGYTEAFF. The J gene is TRBJ1-1, the V gene TRBV19; 8 nucleotides agree with TRBD1. This CDR3 spans 13 amino acids. Germline CDR1 and CDR2: LNHDA and SQIVND (reference sequence). V lost 10 bases to trimming and J lost 3 bases; unmatched junction nucleotides: 7.

On this clone itself: This sample also contains other DNA sequences that code for the same CDR3. This rearrangement joins TRBV19 to TRBJ1-5; D is uncertain. This CDR3 comprises 13 residues. Trimming removed 2 bases from V and 5 bases from J, with 7 bases in between. The germline V gene encodes CDR1 LNHDA and CDR2 SQIVND (reference sequence). The CDR3 DNA is TGTGCCAGTAGTATAAAAACGGATCAGCCCCAGCATTTT. As protein: CASSIKTDQPQHF.

V is TRBV5-1 and J is TRBJ1-3, with no clear D. CDR3 length: 15 amino acids. Germline V gives CDR1 SGHRS, CDR2 YFSETQ. V was cut by 4 bases and J by 8 bases, with 19 bases left in between. The CDR3 is CASSRTGGLVDTIYF. The CDR3 nucleotides read TGCGCCAGCAGCCGGACGGGAGGGCTCGTAGACACCATATATTTT.

This chain uses TRBV3-1 (or the pseudogene TRBV3-2) with TRBJ2-2; 9 nucleotides match TRBD2. V shed 3 bases, J shed 8 bases, and the junction held 10 bases outside the gene matches. This CDR3 has 16 amino acids. Germline CDR1 and CDR2: LGHDT and YNNKEL (reference sequence). The CDR3 protein is CASSHRAGGEVGELFF. As DNA, the CDR3 is TGTGCCAGCAGCCATCGAGCGGGAGGCGAGGTGGGGGAGCTGTTTTTT.

This chain joins TRBV11-3 and TRBJ2-3; TRBD2 matches at 8 bases. The germline V gene has CDR1 SGHNT and CDR2 YENEEA. Trimming cost V 8 bases and J 0 bases; bases outside gene matches: 7. CDR3 length equals 15 residues. This chain's CDR3 is CASAPGGRSTDTQYF. DNA of the CDR3: TGTGCCAGCGCGCCGGGAGGGAGAAGCACAGATACGCAGTATTTT.

This chain uses TRBV7-2 with TRBJ1-5; D is uncertain. The CDR3 runs 14 residues. Per the germline V gene, CDR1 is SGHTA and CDR2 is FQGNSA. The germline V and J ends were trimmed by 0 bases and 0 bases, with 3 bases remaining between them. CDR3 nucleotide sequence: TGTGCCAGCAGCTTAGCGGATAGCAATCAGCCCCAGCATTTT. Residues: CASSLADSNQPQHF.

V and J are TRBV20-1 and TRBJ1-3; D is ambiguous. V was clipped by 4 bases and J by 4 bases, with 5 bases between them. There are 11 residues in the CDR3. Per the germline V gene, CDR1 is DFQATT and CDR2 is SNEGSKA (reference sequence). This CDR3 is CSAIAGNTIYF. CDR3 coding DNA: TGCAGTGCTATCGCCGGAAACACCATATATTTT.

The chain joins TRBV5-1 to TRBJ1-4, with 7 bases lining up with TRBD1. The CDR3 sequence is 15 residues long. The germline CDR1 and CDR2 sequences are SGHRS and YFSETQ. With 4 bases clipped from V and 5 bases from J, the junction kept 8 bases outside the gene matches. The CDR3 region is CASSPRDSGNEKLFF. In DNA form, the CDR3 reads TGCGCCAGCAGCCCGAGGGACAGTGGGAATGAAAAACTGTTTTTT.

This clone was observed once. The CDR3 protein is CASSLVRGGRKDTEAFF. The CDR3 DNA is TGTGCCAGCAGCTTAGTAAGGGGGGGCCGGAAGGACACTGAAGCTTTCTTT. This rearrangement joins TRBV7-9 to TRBJ1-1; the D gene is possibly TRBD1 (6 bases). Germline loops: CDR1 SEHNR, CDR2 FQNEAQ (reference sequence). The CDR3 sequence is 17 residues long. V shed 1 base and J shed 3 bases, with 18 bases lying between them.

The J gene is TRBJ1-6, the V gene TRBV2, with D tentatively TRBD1 (5 bases). The CDR3 sequence is 13 residues long. V gave up 7 bases and J gave up 7 bases, with 11 bases separating them. CDR1 and CDR2 from the germline V gene are SNHLY and FYNNEI. CDR3 nucleotide sequence: TGTGCCAGCAAACGACAGACCAATTCACCCCTCCACTTT. Translated, it gives CASKRQTNSPLHF. The full variable domain, its missing parts supplied by reference TRBV2 and TRBJ1-6, is EPEVTQTPSHQVTQMGQEVILRCVPISNHLYFYWYRQILGQKVEFLVSFYNNEISEKSEIFDDQFSVERPDGSNFTLKIRSTKLEDSAMYFCASKRQTNSPLHFGNGTRLTVT.

The gene calls are TRBV2 and TRBJ1-1, with a weak D call TRBD1 (5 bases). The V and J ends lost 0 bases and 5 bases respectively, with 10 bases between them. Germline V gene lookup returns CDR1 SNHLY and CDR2 FYNNEI. The CDR3 extends over 14 amino acids. The CDR3 region is CASSEASGSTEAFF. CDR3 DNA: TGTGCCAGCAGTGAAGCGTCAGGGAGTACTGAAGCTTTCTTT.

This clone was found once. The rearrangement joins TRBV24-1 to TRBJ1-4; D may be TRBD1 (6 bases). CDR1 and CDR2 (germline): KGHDR, SFDVKD. Between the trimmed V and J ends, which lost 4 bases and 5 bases, there was a span of 16 bases. The CDR3 has 16 residues. The CDR3 bases are TGTGCCACCAGTGACAACACCGGGACACAAAATGAAAAACTGTTTTTT. It translates to CATSDNTGTQNEKLFF.

The rearrangement joins TRBV6-6 to TRBJ2-5; the D gene could be TRBD1 or TRBD2 (5 bases each). The ends were cut back, 6 bases at V and 4 bases at J, with 9 bases in the middle. CDR3 length equals 12 residues. Germline CDR1 is MNHNY and CDR2 is SVGAGI (reference sequence). The CDR3 sequence: CASSPGAETQYF. The CDR3 coding sequence is TGTGCCAGCAGCCCCGGGGCAGAGACCCAGTACTTC.

The chain links TRBV12-3 or TRBV12-4 to TRBJ1-4; no clear D. CDR3 size: 12 residues. V was pared by 2 bases and J by 8 bases, with 6 bases between. The CDR3 nucleotides read TGTGCCAGCAGTTTAACAGTGGAAAAACTGTTTTTT. Protein product: CASSLTVEKLFF.

In its sample, this clone was seen many times. V usage is TRBV7-6 and J usage is TRBJ2-7; D is undetermined. Germline V lookup: CDR1 SGHVS, CDR2 FNYEAQ. V was cut by 6 bases and J by 0 bases, with 15 bases left in between. CDR3 size: 15 residues. The CDR3 DNA reads TGTGCCAGCAGTCAACGAGCGCCTAACTCCTACGAGCAGTACGTC. This translates into CASSQRAPNSYEQYV.

V is TRBV28 and J is TRBJ2-7; D not certain. Per germline, CDR1 MDHEN and CDR2 SYDVKM. The ends were cut back, 1 base at V and 5 bases at J, with 12 bases in the middle. The length of the CDR3 is 14 residues. The CDR3 sequence: CASSLFLGLDEQYF. CDR3 nucleotide sequence: TGTGCCAGCAGTTTATTCCTGGGTTTGGACGAGCAGTACTTC.

This clone appeared a few times. This chain links TRBV11-2 with TRBJ1-3, with TRBD1 identical over 8 bases. V lost 3 bases to trimming and J lost 2 bases; unmatched junction nucleotides: 3. This CDR3 has 15 amino acids. Germline V gene data show CDR1 as SGHAT and CDR2 as FQNNGV. The CDR3 DNA follows: TGTGCCAGCAGCTTGACACAGGGGGCTGGAAACACCATATATTTT. Translating gives CASSLTQGAGNTIYF. The full variable domain, its missing parts supplied by reference TRBV11-2 and TRBJ1-3, is EAGVAQSPRYKIIEKRQSVAFWCNPISGHATLYWYQQILGQGPKLLIQFQNNGVVDDSQLPKDRFSAERLKGVDSTLKIQPAKLEDSAVYLCASSLTQGAGNTIYFGEGSWLTVV.

The chain combines TRBV5-6 with TRBJ2-1, with TRBD2 matching over 9 bases. The length of the CDR3 is 15 residues. The V gene's germline CDR1 is SGHDT and CDR2 YYEEEE. Trimming cost V 5 bases and J 7 bases; bases outside gene matches: 10. The CDR3 DNA is TGTGCCAGCAGTACTCCGCGGGAGGGGCGAAATGAGCAGTTCTTC. Amino acids: CASSTPREGRNEQFF.

The chain carries TRBV5-4 and TRBJ1-5, with 8 nucleotides matching TRBD1. The CDR3 totals 15 residues. Per germline, CDR1 SGHNT and CDR2 YYREEE (reference sequence). The V gene end was trimmed by 0 bases and the J gene end by 9 bases; junction bases not matched to a gene: 8. CDR3 bases: TGTGCCAGCAGCTTGGCTTCAGGGGGCCAAACGCCCCAGCATTTT. Its translation: CASSLASGGQTPQHF.

The J gene is TRBJ1-5, the V gene TRBV19; D remains unclear. CDR3 length: 11 amino acids. Per the germline V gene, CDR1 is LNHDA and CDR2 is SQIVND (reference sequence). The germline V and J ends were trimmed by 7 bases and 8 bases, with 9 bases remaining between them. The CDR3 reads CASMSGEPQHF. CDR3 DNA sequence: TGTGCCAGTATGTCGGGCGAGCCCCAGCATTTT. Combining the CDR3 with reference TRBV19 and TRBJ1-5 gives the whole variable domain DGGITQSPKYLFRKEGQNVTLSCEQNLNHDAMYWYRQDPGQGLRLIYYSQIVNDFQKGDIAEGYSVSREKKESFPLTVTSAQKNPTAFYLCASMSGEPQHFGDGTRLSIL.

This chain connects TRBV18 to TRBJ2-7, with 8 bases lining up with TRBD1. CDR3 length: 14 amino acids. The germline V gene encodes CDR1 KGHSH and CDR2 LQKENI. V lost 6 bases and J lost 3; bases outside the gene matches: 7. CDR3 region: CASSGDRTIYEQYF. The CDR3 DNA reads as TGTGCCAGCTCCGGGGACAGGACCATCTACGAGCAGTACTTC.

The chain carries TRBV24-1 and TRBJ2-1; 9 bases match TRBD2. Trimming removed 3 bases from V and 6 bases from J; junction bases left unmatched: 5. This CDR3 is 15 amino acids long. CDR1 and CDR2 (germline): KGHDR, SFDVKD. CDR3 region: CATSDQGLARNEQFF. In nucleotides, the CDR3 is TGTGCCACCAGTGATCAGGGACTAGCTCGCAATGAGCAGTTCTTC.